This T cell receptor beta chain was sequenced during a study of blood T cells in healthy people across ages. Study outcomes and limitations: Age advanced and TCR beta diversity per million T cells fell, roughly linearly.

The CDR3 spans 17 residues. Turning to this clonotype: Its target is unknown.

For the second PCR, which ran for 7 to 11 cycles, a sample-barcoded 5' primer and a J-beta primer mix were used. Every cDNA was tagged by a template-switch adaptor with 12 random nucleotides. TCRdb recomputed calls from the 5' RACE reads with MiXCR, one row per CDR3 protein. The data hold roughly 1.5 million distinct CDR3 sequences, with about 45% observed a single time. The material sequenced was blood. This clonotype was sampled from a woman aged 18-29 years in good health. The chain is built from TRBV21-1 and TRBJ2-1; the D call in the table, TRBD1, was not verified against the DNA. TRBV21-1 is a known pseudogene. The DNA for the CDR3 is TGTGCCAGCAGCAAAGCGATAGGGGTCCGACCCTACAATGAGCAGTTCTTC. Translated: CASSKAIGVRPYNEQFF.